This T cell receptor (beta chain) originates from a study of T cell responses to AZD1222 COVID-19 vaccine. Study details: Pooled samples include second doses given at about 4 or 12 weeks.

Study results and limitations: There were vaccine-associated CD4 TCRs across spike, dominant at 160-218 and 743-854. Females made up more of the donors, who were largely white British, and clonal diversity may have come out too low. Two AZD1222 doses significantly raised spike-specific TCR breadth and depth over controls.

Using immunoSEQ multiplex PCR, the repertoire was profiled, and TCRdb retains in-frame clones only, with some absent. The sample holds some 160,000 clones; roughly 90% are singletons and the top ten take 5.5%. In germline, CDR1 is LNHDA, CDR2 SQIVND (reference sequence). The ends were cut back, 4 bases at V and 6 bases at J, with 19 bases in the middle. The CDR3 covers 17 residues. With regard to this clone: The antigen remains unidentified.

This chain joins TRBV19 and TRBJ1-6; a weak D match, TRBD1 (5 bases). The source was peripheral blood, collected on day 0 of AZD1222 vaccination. This clonotype originated in an adult in good health. The CDR3 loop is CASSTRLRQGINSPLHF. CDR3 nucleotide sequence: TGTGCCAGTAGTACACGACTACGGCAGGGTATTAATTCACCCCTCCACTTT.